The 17 T cell receptor beta chains in this list originate from one sample, sequenced in a study of OX40 agonist ivuxolimab in advanced cancers. Repertoires were generated with immunoSEQ multiplex PCR, while TCRdb's copy carries only in-frame clones and drops some. The sample consists of some 70,000 clones, 80% of them appearing once. The material was CD4+ or CD8+ T cells sorted from blood, obtained in a trial of the OX40 agonist ivuxolimab. The receptors come from an adult with an advanced solid tumor such as melanoma, head and neck, liver or kidney cancer.

V and J are TRBV2 and TRBJ2-5; D remains ambiguous. This CDR3 has 13 residues. V lost 8 bases, J lost 3 bases, and 13 bases lay in between. CDR1 is SNHLY, CDR2 FYNNEI, per germline. The CDR3 bases are TGTGCCAGCGGACGATACGAGGAAGAGACCCAGTACTTC. This gives the protein CASGRYEEETQYF.

The CDR3 is CASSLWPGQGMNTEAFF. The CDR3 nucleotides are TGTGCCAGCAGTTTATGGCCGGGACAGGGAATGAACACTGAAGCTTTCTTT. This rearrangement joins TRBV28 to TRBJ1-1; 9 bases fit TRBD1. CDR1 is MDHEN, CDR2 SYDVKM, per germline. Unmatched junction bases numbered 5, after V lost 0 bases and J lost 0 bases. The CDR3 loop spans 17 amino acids.

Points on this clone: This likely came from a read error, as a far larger clone is one base away. The chain is built from TRBV9 and TRBJ2-2, with 9 bases matching TRBD1. The CDR3 has 15 residues. The germline gives CDR1 SGDLS, CDR2 YYNGEE. V shed 4 bases, J shed 3 bases, and the junction held 4 bases outside the gene matches. The CDR3 reads CASSFRDRDTGELFF. The DNA for the CDR3 is TGTGCCAGCAGCTTCCGGGACAGGGACACCGGGGAGCTGTTTTTT.

The chain uses TRBV18 and TRBJ1-1; maybe TRBD1 (6 bases). The V gene lost 3 bases and the J gene lost 2 bases, with 10 bases spanning the gap. The CDR3 runs to 14 residues. CDR1 and CDR2 from the germline V gene are KGHSH and LQKENI. In nucleotides, the CDR3 is TGTGCCAGCTCACCCCAGGGGACTAACACTGAAGCTTTCTTT. Translated: CASSPQGTNTEAFF.

This clone was found once. The rearrangement joins TRBV29-1 to TRBJ2-2, with TRBD1 matching 9 bases. V lost 0 bases to trimming and J lost 5 bases; unmatched junction nucleotides: 4. Germline CDR1 and CDR2: SQVTM and ANQGSEA. CDR3 length: 15 amino acids. The CDR3 spells CSVEDFGQGTGELFF. CDR3 DNA sequence: TGCAGCGTTGAAGACTTTGGACAGGGGACCGGGGAGCTGTTTTTT.

This clone was counted between two and nine times. V is TRBV5-6 and J is TRBJ1-5, with D hard to call. CDR3 length: 15 residues. The germline V gene encodes CDR1 SGHDT and CDR2 YYEEEE. V lost 1 base and J lost 1, with 9 bases in between. Here the CDR3 reads CASSLLSRSNQPQHF. The CDR3 DNA is TGTGCCAGCAGCTTGTTGAGTAGGAGCAATCAGCCCCAGCATTTT.

This chain uses TRBV11-3 with TRBJ1-1, with D uncertain. The CDR3 runs 13 residues. Trimming pared 2 bases from V and 1 base from J, leaving 5 bases between. Looked up from germline, CDR1 is SGHNT and CDR2 is YENEEA. The CDR3 loop is CASSLRGNTEAFF. The CDR3 DNA is TGTGCCAGCAGCTTACGCGGGAACACTGAAGCTTTCTTT.

V and J are TRBV5-6 and TRBJ1-1; TRBD1 matches at 7 bases. This CDR3 is 14 amino acids long. CDR1 is SGHDT and CDR2 is YYEEEE in the germline V gene. V lost 4 bases, J lost 4 bases, and 7 bases stayed unmatched. For the CDR3, the DNA is TGTGCCAGCAGCAGACAGGGATTGGGCACTGAAGCTTTCTTT. As protein: CASSRQGLGTEAFF.

This clone has more than one count but fewer than ten. The J gene is TRBJ2-2, the V gene TRBV30; D is undetermined. V dropped 8 bases and J dropped 4 bases, with 8 bases sitting between them. From germline, CDR1 is GTSNPN and CDR2 SVGIG (reference sequence). The CDR3 runs 11 residues. The DNA for the CDR3 is TGTGCCGGCGGACGCACCGGGGAGCTGTTTTTT. It translates to CAGGRTGELFF.

This chain links TRBV7-2 with TRBJ2-2; D gene ambiguous. Per germline, CDR1 SGHTA and CDR2 FQGNSA. V was clipped by 1 base and J by 1 base, with 13 bases between them. The CDR3 is 17 amino acids. The CDR3 here is CASSLVTRVVNTGELFF. The CDR3 DNA reads as TGTGCCAGCAGCTTAGTGACCCGGGTTGTGAACACCGGGGAGCTGTTTTTT.

CDR3 nucleotides: TGTGCCAGCAGGGATTTACCCCTACTCACAGATACGCAGTATTTT. Translated: CASRDLPLLTDTQYF. The V and J genes are TRBV2 and TRBJ2-3; D unresolved. The CDR3 has 15 amino acids. Germline V lookup: CDR1 SNHLY, CDR2 FYNNEI. Trimming removed 6 bases at V and 2 bases at J, with 15 bases between.

This rearrangement joins TRBV27 to TRBJ2-7; 12 bases line up with TRBD2. Germline V lookup: CDR1 MNHEY, CDR2 SMNVEV (reference sequence). This CDR3 contains 14 residues. J was trimmed by 3 bases and V by 8 bases; bases with no gene match: 5. CDR3 sequence reads: CASQQTSGGYEQYF. The CDR3 DNA sequence: TGTGCCAGCCAACAGACTAGCGGGGGCTACGAGCAGTACTTC.

V usage is TRBV11-2 and J usage is TRBJ1-2; D may be TRBD1 (5 bases). Trimming stripped 6 bases from V and 8 bases from J, with 25 bases between. Germline V CDR1 and CDR2: SGHAT, FQNNGV. CDR3 size: 16 residues. The CDR3 is CASRSTMAGSKGGYTF. CDR3 nucleotides: TGTGCCAGCAGATCTACTATGGCAGGGAGTAAAGGAGGCTACACCTTC. Together with reference TRBV11-2 and TRBJ1-2, the CDR3 gives the full variable domain: EAGVAQSPRYKIIEKRQSVAFWCNPISGHATLYWYQQILGQGPKLLIQFQNNGVVDDSQLPKDRFSAERLKGVDSTLKIQPAKLEDSAVYLCASRSTMAGSKGGYTFGSGTRLTVV.

The V gene is TRBV5-1, the J gene TRBJ2-1; D is uncertain. Germline V lookup: CDR1 SGHRS, CDR2 YFSETQ. Trimming shortened V by 1 base and J by 6 bases, and 17 bases separated the two germline ends. The CDR3 contains 16 residues. As DNA, the CDR3 is TGCGCCAGCAGCTTGAATAGGTACAGCGTATCCAATGAGCAGTTCTTC. As protein: CASSLNRYSVSNEQFF. Using reference TRBV5-1 and TRBJ2-1 for the parts outside the CDR3, the full variable domain is KAGVTQTPRYLIKTRGQQVTLSCSPISGHRSVSWYQQTPGQGLQFLFEYFSETQRNKGNFPGRFSGRQFSNSRSEMNVSTLELGDSALYLCASSLNRYSVSNEQFFGPGTRLTVL.

V usage is TRBV19 and J usage is TRBJ1-1; 9 bases agree with TRBD1. V lost 7 bases, J lost 7 bases, and 16 bases stayed unmatched. The germline V gene has CDR1 LNHDA and CDR2 SQIVND (reference sequence). The CDR3 consists of 16 residues. The CDR3 reads CASTPGQGVYRGEAFF. CDR3 in DNA: TGTGCCAGTACCCCGGGACAGGGTGTTTATCGGGGTGAAGCTTTCTTT.

Here the CDR3 reads CASSQETGFADTQYF. The CDR3 DNA reads TGCGCCAGCAGCCAAGAAACAGGTTTCGCAGATACGCAGTATTTT. The chain employs TRBV4-1 and TRBJ2-3; D is perhaps TRBD1 (5 bases). Germline V gives CDR1 MGHRA, CDR2 YSYEKL. The CDR3 is 15 residues long. Trimming pared 0 bases from V and 4 bases from J, leaving 11 bases between.

This sequence joins TRBV18 and TRBJ2-7, with D perhaps matching TRBD1 (5 bases). V was pared by 2 bases and J by 2 bases, with 13 bases between. This CDR3 is built from 15 residues. Germline CDR1 is KGHSH and CDR2 is LQKENI. The CDR3 DNA reads TGTGCCAGCTCACCATTAAACAGGCTAACCTACGAGCAGTACGTC. It is translated as CASSPLNRLTYEQYV.